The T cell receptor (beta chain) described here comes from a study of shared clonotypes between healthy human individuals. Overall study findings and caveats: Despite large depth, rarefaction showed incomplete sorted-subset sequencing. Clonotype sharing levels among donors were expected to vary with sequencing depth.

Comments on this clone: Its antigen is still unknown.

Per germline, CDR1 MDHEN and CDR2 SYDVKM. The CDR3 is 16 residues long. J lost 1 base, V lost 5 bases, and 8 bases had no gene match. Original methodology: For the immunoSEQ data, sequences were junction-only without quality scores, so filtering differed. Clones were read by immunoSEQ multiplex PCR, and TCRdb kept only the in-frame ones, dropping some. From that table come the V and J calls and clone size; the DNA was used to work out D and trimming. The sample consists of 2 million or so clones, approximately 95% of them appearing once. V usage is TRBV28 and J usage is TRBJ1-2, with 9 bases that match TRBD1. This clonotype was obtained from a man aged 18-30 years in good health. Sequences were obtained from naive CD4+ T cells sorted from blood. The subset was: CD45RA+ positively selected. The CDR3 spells CASSPSPGQGNYGYTF. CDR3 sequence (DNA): TGTGCCAGCAGTCCATCCCCGGGACAGGGTAACTATGGCTACACCTTC.